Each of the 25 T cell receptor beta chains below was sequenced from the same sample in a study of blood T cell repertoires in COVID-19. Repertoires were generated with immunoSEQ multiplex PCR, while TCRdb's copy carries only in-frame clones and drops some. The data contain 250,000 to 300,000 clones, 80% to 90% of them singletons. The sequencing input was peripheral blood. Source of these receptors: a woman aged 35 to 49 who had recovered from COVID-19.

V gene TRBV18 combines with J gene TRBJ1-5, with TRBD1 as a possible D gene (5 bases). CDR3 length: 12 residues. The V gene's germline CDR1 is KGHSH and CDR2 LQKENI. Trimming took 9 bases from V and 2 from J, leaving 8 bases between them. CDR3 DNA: TGTGCCAGAGACAGCTGCAATCAGCCCCAGCATTTT. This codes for CARDSCNQPQHF.

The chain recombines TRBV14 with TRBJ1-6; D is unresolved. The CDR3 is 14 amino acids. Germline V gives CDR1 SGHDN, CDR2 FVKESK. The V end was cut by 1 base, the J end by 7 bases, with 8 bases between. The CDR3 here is CASSQVSGNSPLHF. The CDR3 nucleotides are TGTGCCAGCAGCCAAGTGAGCGGGAATTCACCCCTCCACTTT. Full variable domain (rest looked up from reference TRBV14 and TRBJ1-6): EAGVTQFPSHSVIEKGQTVTLRCDPISGHDNLYWYRRVMGKEIKFLLHFVKESKQDESGMPNNRFLAERTGGTYSTLKVQPAELEDSGVYFCASSQVSGNSPLHFGNGTRLTVT.

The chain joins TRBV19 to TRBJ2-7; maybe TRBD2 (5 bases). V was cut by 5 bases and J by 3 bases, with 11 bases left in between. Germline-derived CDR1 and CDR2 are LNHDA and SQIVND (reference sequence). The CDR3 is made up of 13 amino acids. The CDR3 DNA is TGTGCCAGTAGTGCCGGACTCTACTACGAGCAGTACGTC. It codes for CASSAGLYYEQYV.

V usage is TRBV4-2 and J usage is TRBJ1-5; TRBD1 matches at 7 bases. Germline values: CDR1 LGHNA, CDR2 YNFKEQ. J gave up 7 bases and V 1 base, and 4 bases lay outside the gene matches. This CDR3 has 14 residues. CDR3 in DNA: TGTGCCAGCAGCCAAGTAACAGGGGAGCAGCCCCAGCATTTT. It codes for CASSQVTGEQPQHF.

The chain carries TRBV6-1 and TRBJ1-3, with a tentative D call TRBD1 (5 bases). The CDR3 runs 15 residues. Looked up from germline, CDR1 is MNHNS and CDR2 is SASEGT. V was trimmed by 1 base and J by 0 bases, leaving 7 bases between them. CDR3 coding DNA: TGTGCCAGCAGTGAAGTTCAGGGCTCTGGAAACACCATATATTTT. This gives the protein CASSEVQGSGNTIYF.

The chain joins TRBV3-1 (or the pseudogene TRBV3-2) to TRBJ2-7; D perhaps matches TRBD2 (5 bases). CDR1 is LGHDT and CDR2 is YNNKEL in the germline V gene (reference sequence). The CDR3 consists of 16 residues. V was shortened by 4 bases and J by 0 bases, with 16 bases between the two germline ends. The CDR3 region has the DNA TGTGCCAGCAGCCTCCCGACGGGAAACAGCTCCTACGAGCAGTACGTC. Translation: CASSLPTGNSSYEQYV.

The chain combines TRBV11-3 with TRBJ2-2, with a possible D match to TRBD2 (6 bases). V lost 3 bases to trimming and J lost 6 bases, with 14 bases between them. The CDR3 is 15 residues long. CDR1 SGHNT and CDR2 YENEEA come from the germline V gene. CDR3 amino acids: CASSFRSGSAGELFF. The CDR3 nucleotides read TGTGCCAGCAGCTTTCGGAGCGGGTCGGCCGGGGAGCTGTTTTTT.

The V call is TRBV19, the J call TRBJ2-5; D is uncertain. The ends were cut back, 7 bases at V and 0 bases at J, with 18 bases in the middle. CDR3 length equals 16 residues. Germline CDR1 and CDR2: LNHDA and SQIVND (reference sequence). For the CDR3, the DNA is TGTGCCAGTATCCCATCCGAGCGCGGTAACCAAGAGACCCAGTACTTC. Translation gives CASIPSERGNQETQYF.

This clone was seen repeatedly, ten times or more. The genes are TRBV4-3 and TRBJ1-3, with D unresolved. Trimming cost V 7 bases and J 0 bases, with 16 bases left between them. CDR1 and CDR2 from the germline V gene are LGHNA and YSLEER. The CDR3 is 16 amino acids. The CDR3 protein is CASNVQSPSSGNTIYF. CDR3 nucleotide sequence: TGCGCCAGCAACGTACAGTCACCCTCCTCTGGAAACACCATATATTTT.

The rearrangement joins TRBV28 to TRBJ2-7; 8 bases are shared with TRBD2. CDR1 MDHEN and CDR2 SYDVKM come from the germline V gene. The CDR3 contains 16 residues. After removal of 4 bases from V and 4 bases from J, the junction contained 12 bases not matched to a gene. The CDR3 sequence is CASSSLGLSGKYEQYV. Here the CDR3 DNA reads TGTGCCAGCAGTTCGTTGGGTCTTAGCGGGAAATACGAGCAGTACGTC.

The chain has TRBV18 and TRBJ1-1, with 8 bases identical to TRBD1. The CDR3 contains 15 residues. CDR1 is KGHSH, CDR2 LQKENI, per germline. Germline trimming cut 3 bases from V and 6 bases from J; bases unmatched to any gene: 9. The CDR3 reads CASSPGQGVGAEAFF. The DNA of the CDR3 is TGTGCCAGCTCACCCGGACAGGGAGTGGGTGCTGAAGCTTTCTTT.

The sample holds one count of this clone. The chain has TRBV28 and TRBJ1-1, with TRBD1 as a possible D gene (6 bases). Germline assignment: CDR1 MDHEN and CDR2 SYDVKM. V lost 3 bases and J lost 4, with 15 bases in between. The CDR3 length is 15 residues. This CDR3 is CASSLGPGERTEAFF. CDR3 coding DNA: TGTGCCAGCAGTTTGGGTCCAGGGGAACGCACTGAAGCTTTCTTT. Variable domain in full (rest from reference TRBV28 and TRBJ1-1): DVKVTQSSRYLVKRTGEKVFLECVQDMDHENMFWYRQDPGLGLRLIYFSYDVKMKEKGDIPEGYSVSREKKERFSLILESASTNQTSMYLCASSLGPGERTEAFFGQGTRLTVV.

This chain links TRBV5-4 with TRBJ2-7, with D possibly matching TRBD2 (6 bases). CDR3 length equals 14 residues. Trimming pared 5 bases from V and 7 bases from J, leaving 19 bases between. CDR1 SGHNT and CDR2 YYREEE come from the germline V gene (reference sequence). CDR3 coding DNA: TGTGCCAGCAGTACCGGGACTCCGGCGGGGGAGCAGTACTTC. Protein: CASSTGTPAGEQYF.

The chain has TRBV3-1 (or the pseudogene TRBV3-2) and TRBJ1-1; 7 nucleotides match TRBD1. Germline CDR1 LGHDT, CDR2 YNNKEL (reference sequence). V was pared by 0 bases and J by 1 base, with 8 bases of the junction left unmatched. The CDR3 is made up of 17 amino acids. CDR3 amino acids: CASSQERDSNSNTEAFF. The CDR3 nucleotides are TGTGCCAGCAGCCAAGAACGGGACAGTAATTCGAACACTGAAGCTTTCTTT.

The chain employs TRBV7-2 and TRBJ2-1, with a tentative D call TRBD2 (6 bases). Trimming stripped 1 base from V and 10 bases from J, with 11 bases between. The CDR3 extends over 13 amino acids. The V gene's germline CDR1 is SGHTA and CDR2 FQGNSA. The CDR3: CASSLGAGREQFF. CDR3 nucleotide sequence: TGTGCCAGCAGCTTAGGGGCGGGACGCGAGCAGTTCTTC.

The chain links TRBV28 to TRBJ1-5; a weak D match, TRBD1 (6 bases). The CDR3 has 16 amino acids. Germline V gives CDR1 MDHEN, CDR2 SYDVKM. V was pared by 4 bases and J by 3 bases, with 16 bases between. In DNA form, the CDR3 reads TGTGCCAGCAGTTCCCTCGGGGGGCAGGACAATCAGCCCCAGCATTTT. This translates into CASSSLGGQDNQPQHF.

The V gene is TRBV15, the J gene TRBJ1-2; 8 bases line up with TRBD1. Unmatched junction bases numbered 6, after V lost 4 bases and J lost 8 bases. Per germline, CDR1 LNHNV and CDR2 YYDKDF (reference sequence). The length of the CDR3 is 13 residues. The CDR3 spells CATSIRTGSGYTF. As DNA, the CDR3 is TGTGCCACCAGCATACGGACAGGGAGCGGCTACACCTTC.

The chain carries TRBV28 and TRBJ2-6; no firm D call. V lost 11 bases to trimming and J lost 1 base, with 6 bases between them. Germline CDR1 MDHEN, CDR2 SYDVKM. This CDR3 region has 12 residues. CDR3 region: CAGSSGANVLTF. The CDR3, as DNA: TGTGCCGGCTCTTCTGGGGCCAACGTCCTGACTTTC.

CDR3 residues: CSASRGEETQYF. The CDR3 nucleotides read TGCAGTGCTAGTAGAGGTGAAGAGACCCAGTACTTC. This chain connects TRBV20-1 to TRBJ2-5; D call uncertain. Between the trimmed V and J ends, which lost 3 bases and 3 bases, there was a span of 8 bases. Germline CDR1 is DFQATT and CDR2 is SNEGSKA (reference sequence). This CDR3 is 12 amino acids long.

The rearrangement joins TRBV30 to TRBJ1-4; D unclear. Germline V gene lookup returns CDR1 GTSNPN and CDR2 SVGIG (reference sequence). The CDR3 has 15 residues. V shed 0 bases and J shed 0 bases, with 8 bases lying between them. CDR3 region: CAWSVPLATNEKLFF. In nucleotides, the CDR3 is TGTGCCTGGAGTGTACCACTTGCAACTAATGAAAAACTGTTTTTT.

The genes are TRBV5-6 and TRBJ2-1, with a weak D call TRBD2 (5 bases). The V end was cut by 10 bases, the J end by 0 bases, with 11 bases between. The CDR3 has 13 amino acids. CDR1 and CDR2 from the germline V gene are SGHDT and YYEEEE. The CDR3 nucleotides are TGTGCCGGTGGACTGAACTCCTACAATGAGCAGTTCTTC. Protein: CAGGLNSYNEQFF.

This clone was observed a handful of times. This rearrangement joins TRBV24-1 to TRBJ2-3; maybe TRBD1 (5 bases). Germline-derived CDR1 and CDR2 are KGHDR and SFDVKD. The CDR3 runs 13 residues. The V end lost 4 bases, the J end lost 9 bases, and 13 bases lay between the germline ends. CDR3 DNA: TGTGCCACCAGTGACCCAGGGCCACGGACGCAGTATTTT. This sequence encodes CATSDPGPRTQYF.

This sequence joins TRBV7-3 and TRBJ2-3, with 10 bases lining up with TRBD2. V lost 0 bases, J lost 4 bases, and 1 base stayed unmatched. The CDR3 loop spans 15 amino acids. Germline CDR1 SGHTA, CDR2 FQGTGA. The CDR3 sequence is CASSLTSGGSDTQYF. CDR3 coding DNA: TGTGCCAGCAGCTTAACTAGCGGGGGGTCAGATACGCAGTATTTT.

CDR3 DNA sequence: TGTGCCAGCAGTTGGCGGGCCCTTCCCTATGGCTACACCTTC. Protein: CASSWRALPYGYTF. The V and J genes are TRBV6-5 and TRBJ1-2; D not certain. The ends were cut back, 4 bases at V and 4 bases at J, with 13 bases in the middle. This CDR3 contains 14 residues. CDR1 MNHEY and CDR2 SVGAGI come from the germline V gene.

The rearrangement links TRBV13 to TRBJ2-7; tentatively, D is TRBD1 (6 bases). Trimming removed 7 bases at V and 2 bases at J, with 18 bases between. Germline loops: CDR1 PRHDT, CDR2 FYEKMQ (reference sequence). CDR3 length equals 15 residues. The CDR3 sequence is CASKVRGGGPYEQYF. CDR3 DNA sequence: TGTGCCAGCAAGGTCCGAGGGGGTGGCCCCTACGAGCAGTACTTC.